This T cell receptor beta chain is from a study of graft-versus-host responses after intestinal transplantation. Study overall: For approximately three years after anti-thymocyte globulin induction, all recipients took tacrolimus and steroids. Study observations and caveats: Early HvG declines after transplant were associated with peak circulating GvH clone levels. The authors found GvH clones in recipient marrow, some appearing first in ileum or blood.

Repertoires were generated with immunoSEQ multiplex PCR, while TCRdb's copy carries only in-frame clones and drops some. The sample consists of roughly 4,000 clones, roughly 78% of them appearing once. The CDR3 sequence is 14 residues long. The germline gives CDR1 MDHEN, CDR2 SYDVKM. With 6 bases removed from V and 0 bases from J, the gap between germline ends came to 9 bases. From the graft tissue, intraepithelial and lamina propria lymphocytes were released through processing. This clone was detected only a few times. The antigen remains undetermined. The sequencing used ileum tissue, collected 17 days after transplant. This chain uses TRBV28 with TRBJ1-3, with no clear D. The receptor was isolated from a human patient who received an intestinal transplant, so some T cells may come from the graft donor. The CDR3 loop is CASSESSSGNTIYF. For the CDR3, the DNA is TGTGCCAGCAGCGAAAGTAGCTCTGGAAACACCATATATTTT.